Below, 22 T cell receptor beta chains from the same sample are listed, as sequenced in a study of cytotoxic CD8 clonotypes in ibrutinib-treated CLL (TCRdb year 2021). Reading the label with the study, this specimen's time point is: about a year on ibrutinib. The library was prepared using the immunoSEQ multiplex PCR assay. TCRdb stores this immuneACCESS table with in-frame sequences only. Part of the clones is absent; in the studies checked, under half of the shortfall reflects unresolved V genes, and no reason is known for the rest. For this sample there are fewer than 90,000 clones; roughly 72% appear just once. The ten biggest clones cover approximately 6.2% of the sample. Material: PBMCs, obtained after 12 months of ibrutinib treatment. The receptors shown here come from a human donor with chronic lymphocytic leukemia.

J is TRBJ2-1 and V is TRBV4-3, with 8 bases matching TRBD2. The CDR3 covers 15 residues. V was pared by 5 bases and J by 2 bases, with 5 bases of the junction left unmatched. From germline, CDR1 is LGHNA and CDR2 YSLEER. The CDR3 sequence: CASSSREGTYNEQFF. For the CDR3, the DNA is TGCGCCAGCAGCTCTCGGGAGGGGACCTACAATGAGCAGTTCTTC.

The rearrangement uses TRBV5-1 and TRBJ1-1; 12 bases align to TRBD1. The CDR3 contains 16 residues. V dropped 4 bases and J dropped 3; count of bases not matched to a gene: 7. Germline V lookup: CDR1 SGHRS, CDR2 YFSETQ. CDR3 region: CASSHGTGGMDTEAFF. Here the CDR3 DNA reads TGCGCCAGCAGCCATGGGACAGGGGGCATGGACACTGAAGCTTTCTTT.

The rearrangement uses TRBV30 and TRBJ1-1; tentative D call: TRBD1 (5 bases). The V gene lost 0 bases and the J gene lost 11 bases, with 19 bases spanning the gap. The CDR3 runs 14 residues. Germline-derived CDR1 and CDR2 are GTSNPN and SVGIG (reference sequence). CDR3 sequence (DNA): TGTGCCTGGAGTGTGGGGCCGGGGCCGGCGGGGGCTTTCTTT. This sequence encodes CAWSVGPGPAGAFF.

The chain employs TRBV6-5 and TRBJ2-2; 8 bases fit TRBD1. The CDR3 runs to 14 residues. Germline values: CDR1 MNHEY, CDR2 SVGAGI. After removal of 8 bases from V and 5 bases from J, the junction contained 7 bases not matched to a gene. This CDR3 reads CASRQQGVTGELFF. The CDR3 nucleotides read TGTGCCAGCCGCCAACAGGGGGTGACCGGGGAGCTGTTTTTT.

This rearrangement joins TRBV19 to TRBJ2-3; 9 bases are shared with TRBD1. Unmatched junction bases numbered 6, after V lost 6 bases and J lost 2 bases. The CDR3 spans 15 residues. Looked up from germline, CDR1 is LNHDA and CDR2 is SQIVND (reference sequence). DNA of the CDR3: TGTGCCAGTAGCCCGACAGGGGGAGTCACAGATACGCAGTATTTT. It yields the protein CASSPTGGVTDTQYF.

This chain joins TRBV7-2 and TRBJ2-7, with D perhaps TRBD1 (5 bases). Between the trimmed V and J ends, which lost 6 bases and 0 bases, there was a span of 12 bases. Per the germline V gene, CDR1 is SGHTA and CDR2 is FQGNSA. The CDR3 covers 14 residues. The CDR3 loop reads CASRHNRNSYEQYF. The CDR3 DNA sequence: TGTGCCAGCAGACACAACAGGAACTCCTACGAGCAGTACTTC. Filled out from reference TRBV7-2 and TRBJ2-7, the complete variable domain reads GAGVSQSPSNKVTEKGKDVELRCDPISGHTALYWYRQSLGQGLEFLIYFQGNSAPDKSGLPSDRFSAERTGGSVSTLTIQRTQQEDSAVYLCASRHNRNSYEQYFGPGTRLTVT.

This clone was observed a few times. This chain joins TRBV28 and TRBJ1-6, with 8 positions matching TRBD1. Germline trimming cut 2 bases from V and 8 bases from J; bases unmatched to any gene: 5. The CDR3 is 15 amino acids. CDR1 is MDHEN, CDR2 SYDVKM, per germline. CDR3 sequence (DNA): TGTGCCAGCAGTTTAGTGGGGGACAGGTATTCACCCCTCCACTTT. Its protein product is CASSLVGDRYSPLHF.

This clone has only one observation. The rearrangement links TRBV5-4 to TRBJ2-2; 8 bases are a match to TRBD1. The V gene end was trimmed by 4 bases and the J gene end by 0 bases; junction bases not matched to a gene: 5. Germline V CDR1 and CDR2: SGHNT, YYREEE (reference sequence). The CDR3 runs 16 residues. The CDR3 protein is CASSPAGQANTGELFF. The CDR3 DNA is TGTGCCAGCAGCCCCGCGGGACAGGCGAACACCGGGGAGCTGTTTTTT.

This clone was recorded a few times. The chain joins TRBV6-1 to TRBJ2-1, with 9 bases fitting TRBD1. Germline V lookup: CDR1 MNHNS, CDR2 SASEGT. Trimming removed 2 bases from V and 6 bases from J; junction bases left unmatched: 5. The CDR3 spans 15 residues. CDR3: CASSESRTGVNEQFF. CDR3 nucleotide sequence: TGTGCCAGCAGTGAATCCCGGACAGGGGTCAATGAGCAGTTCTTC.

The chain carries TRBV11-2 and TRBJ2-1; possible D gene TRBD2, 7 bases. Germline V gives CDR1 SGHAT, CDR2 FQNNGV. This CDR3 region has 16 residues. Trimming took 5 bases from V and 5 from J, leaving 19 bases between them. CDR3 sequence (DNA): TGTGCCAGCAGCCTCTGGGGGGGGCCGAACAACAATGAGCAGTTCTTC. Translation: CASSLWGGPNNNEQFF.

The gene calls are TRBV7-9 and TRBJ1-4; D remains unclear. Deletions cut 1 base from V and 0 bases from J, with 9 bases between. Germline V CDR1 and CDR2: SEHNR, FQNEAQ (reference sequence). The CDR3 has 16 residues. In nucleotides, the CDR3 is TGTGCCAGCAGCTTAGTTGGGAGCACAACTAATGAAAAACTGTTTTTT. As protein: CASSLVGSTTNEKLFF.

This clone turned up a few times. The V call is TRBV10-1, the J call TRBJ2-2, with a possible D match to TRBD1 (5 bases). Trimming removed 6 bases from V and 2 bases from J, with 10 bases in between. CDR1 and CDR2 from the germline V gene are WNHNN and SYGVQD (reference sequence). This CDR3 region has 14 residues. The CDR3: CASSTQGNTGELFF. CDR3 bases: TGCGCCAGCAGCACGCAGGGAAACACCGGGGAGCTGTTTTTT.

The gene calls are TRBV7-9 and TRBJ2-1, with 8 bases identical to TRBD2. Germline V lookup: CDR1 SEHNR, CDR2 FQNEAQ (reference sequence). The CDR3 contains 15 residues. J gave up 7 bases and V 1 base, and 6 bases lay outside the gene matches. The CDR3 DNA reads TGTGCCAGCAGCTTAGGCGGGGGGCCGAGGAATGAGCAGTTCTTC. Translation: CASSLGGGPRNEQFF.

The rearrangement uses TRBV6-6 and TRBJ2-2; D might be TRBD2 (7 bases). The V end lost 6 bases, the J end lost 5 bases, and 19 bases lay between the germline ends. Germline CDR1 and CDR2: MNHNY and SVGAGI (reference sequence). This CDR3 is 16 amino acids long. The CDR3 nucleotides are TGTGCCAGCAGATCACGGGGGGCGCGCAGTACCGGGGAGCTGTTTTTT. This encodes CASRSRGARSTGELFF.

This CDR3 is CASSFLGTSGDEQYF. CDR3 DNA: TGTGCCAGCAGTTTTTTGGGGACTAGCGGGGACGAGCAGTACTTC. The chain recombines TRBV28 with TRBJ2-7; TRBD2 aligns across 13 bases. Losses at the gene ends were 3 bases for V and 5 bases for J; bases not matched to a gene: 4. The CDR3 loop spans 15 amino acids. CDR1 is MDHEN and CDR2 is SYDVKM in the germline V gene.

There are a few counts of this clone. The V gene is TRBV10-1, the J gene TRBJ1-1, with TRBD1 matching over 7 bases. Germline CDR1 is WNHNN and CDR2 is SYGVQD (reference sequence). V shed 2 bases and J 4 bases; nucleotides not matched to a gene: 4. This CDR3 has 14 amino acids. CDR3 amino acids: CASSETYRGTEAFF. CDR3 nucleotide sequence: TGCGCCAGCAGTGAGACATACAGGGGCACTGAAGCTTTCTTT.

The chain combines TRBV5-1 with TRBJ2-1; D tentatively reads TRBD1 or TRBD2 (5 bases each). This CDR3 contains 12 residues. V was cut by 0 bases and J by 10 bases, with 8 bases left in between. CDR1 and CDR2 from the germline V gene are SGHRS and YFSETQ. CDR3 nucleotide sequence: TGCGCCAGCAGCTTGGCGGGGCACGAGCAGTTCTTC. It codes for CASSLAGHEQFF.

This clone has only a few counts. The V gene is TRBV7-9, the J gene TRBJ1-1, with a possible D match to TRBD1 (6 bases). The germline V gene has CDR1 SEHNR and CDR2 FQNEAQ (reference sequence). The length of the CDR3 is 13 residues. Deletions cut 4 bases from V and 5 bases from J, with 11 bases between. Here the CDR3 DNA reads TGTGCCAGCAGCTCCCAACAGGGTACTGAAGCTTTCTTT. This codes for CASSSQQGTEAFF.

The chain carries TRBV27 and TRBJ2-2; D is unresolved. V was trimmed by 2 bases and J by 6 bases, leaving 7 bases between them. Germline loops: CDR1 MNHEY, CDR2 SMNVEV (reference sequence). This CDR3 is 13 amino acids long. The CDR3 protein is CASSLLIAGELFF. CDR3 nucleotides: TGTGCCAGCAGTTTACTAATTGCCGGGGAGCTGTTTTTT.

Only one count was recorded for this clone. The chain links TRBV29-1 to TRBJ2-1; D remains unclear. The V gene's germline CDR1 is SQVTM and CDR2 ANQGSEA. Trimming removed 0 bases from V and 4 bases from J, with 16 bases in between. The CDR3 loop spans 16 amino acids. The CDR3: CSVEESRTTGYNEQFF. Written as DNA, the CDR3 is TGCAGCGTTGAAGAATCGAGGACCACTGGGTACAATGAGCAGTTCTTC.

The V call is TRBV28, the J call TRBJ2-7; 10 nucleotides line up with TRBD2. The CDR3 has 13 amino acids. J was trimmed by 6 bases and V by 6 bases; bases with no gene match: 5. Germline values: CDR1 MDHEN, CDR2 SYDVKM. The CDR3 protein is CASRTRTSGEQYF. CDR3 coding DNA: TGTGCCAGCAGGACCAGGACTAGCGGCGAGCAGTACTTC.

This clone has a handful of counts. The chain employs TRBV27 and TRBJ1-2; 10 nucleotides line up with TRBD1. The CDR3 has 15 amino acids. Losses at the gene ends were 7 bases for V and 1 base for J; bases not matched to a gene: 6. Germline assignment: CDR1 MNHEY and CDR2 SMNVEV (reference sequence). CDR3 region: CASKDGTGVNYGYTF. CDR3 nucleotide sequence: TGTGCCAGCAAAGACGGGACAGGGGTTAACTATGGCTACACCTTC.